These 24 T cell receptor beta chains were all obtained from the same sample, sequenced in a study of T cell repertoires in cytomegalovirus infection. TCRdb used MiXCR to reprocess the reads, holding one entry per CDR3 protein. The table records about 300,000 distinct CDR3 sequences, about 23% of them present only once. The sequencing input was PBMCs. The receptors derive from a human donor in good health (CMV status not recorded). Some clones in this sample may be carry-over from other donors' samples.

Many counts were recorded for this clonotype. The V and J genes are TRBV7-2 and TRBJ2-2; TRBD1 is a possible D gene (6 bases). Trimming pared 5 bases from V and 2 bases from J, leaving 15 bases between. CDR1 SGHTA and CDR2 FQGNSA come from the germline V gene. There are 16 residues in the CDR3. CDR3 in amino acids: CASSLRQALNTGELFF. The CDR3 coding sequence is TGTGCCAGCAGCCTTAGACAGGCGCTAAACACCGGGGAGCTGTTTTTT.

Details on this clonotype: Here the CDR3 omits its conserved ending phenylalanine or tryptophan, so a read error is the likely source. The V gene is TRBV6-8, the J gene TRBJ2-3, with 8 positions matching TRBD2. Trimming took 2 bases from V and 3 from J; bases not matched to a gene: 13. CDR3 size: 18 residues. The germline V gene has CDR1 MNHGY and CDR2 SAAAGT. CDR3 nucleotides: TGTGCCAGCAGTTACCCGCCGCAGCGGGAGTGGTCAACAGATACGCAGTATTTA. This translates into CASSYPPQREWSTDTQYL.

This clonotype was seen a few times. The chain has TRBV28 and TRBJ1-5; TRBD1 agrees at 9 bases. Germline assignment: CDR1 MDHEN and CDR2 SYDVKM. J lost 7 bases, V lost 2 bases, and 9 bases had no gene match. The CDR3 is 16 amino acids. CDR3 DNA: TGTGCCAGCAGTTTAAATCTACAGGGGGCGGGCCAGCCCCAGCATTTT. This sequence encodes CASSLNLQGAGQPQHF.

The V gene is TRBV19, the J gene TRBJ2-5; maybe TRBD1 (6 bases). The CDR3 extends over 14 amino acids. V gave up 6 bases and J gave up 5 bases, with 16 bases separating them. CDR1 is LNHDA, CDR2 SQIVND, per germline (reference sequence). CDR3 sequence: CASSTGTKAETQYF. The CDR3 DNA sequence: TGTGCCAGTAGCACCGGGACAAAAGCGGAGACCCAGTACTTC.

This clonotype was detected many times. The V call is TRBV7-2, the J call TRBJ2-1, with D perhaps matching TRBD2 (5 bases). The CDR3 contains 13 residues. The V gene's germline CDR1 is SGHTA and CDR2 FQGNSA. With 3 bases removed from V and 6 bases from J, the gap between germline ends came to 9 bases. CDR3 DNA sequence: TGTGCCAGCAGCTTCTCAGCGGCCAATGAGCAGTTCTTC. It specifies CASSFSAANEQFF.

The genes are TRBV29-1 and TRBJ2-3; 10 bases agree with TRBD1. Germline values: CDR1 SQVTM, CDR2 ANQGSEA. The CDR3 runs to 14 residues. J gave up 4 bases and V 3 bases, and 4 bases lay outside the gene matches. The CDR3 DNA sequence: TGCAGCGTTGATATGGGACAGGGGTCAGATACGCAGTATTTT. It encodes CSVDMGQGSDTQYF.

J is TRBJ2-2 and V is TRBV5-4; TRBD1 aligns across 8 bases. This CDR3 has 16 amino acids. Germline V gene lookup returns CDR1 SGHNT and CDR2 YYREEE (reference sequence). J gave up 9 bases and V 3 bases, and 13 bases lay outside the gene matches. The CDR3 coding sequence is TGTGCCAGCAGCTCTTCGGACAGGGTTCTTCACCGGGAGCTGTTTTTT. Its translation is CASSSSDRVLHRELFF.

The table lists this clonotype with a few counts. The chain links TRBV4-1 to TRBJ2-1; no firm D call. Germline V gene sequence: CDR1 MGHRA, CDR2 YSYEKL. V was shortened by 4 bases and J by 3 bases, with 7 bases between the two germline ends. The CDR3 spans 13 residues. The CDR3 reads CASSLMIYNEQFF. CDR3 nucleotides: TGCGCCAGCAGCCTTATGATCTACAATGAGCAGTTCTTC.

The CDR3 spells CASSSPGQGNGYTF. The DNA of the CDR3 is TGTGCCAGCAGCTCGCCAGGACAGGGTAACGGCTACACCTTC. The J gene is TRBJ1-2, the V gene TRBV7-3; 8 nucleotides line up with TRBD1. Trimming cost V 4 bases and J 8 bases; bases outside gene matches: 9. The CDR3 sequence is 14 residues long. Germline assignment: CDR1 SGHTA and CDR2 FQGTGA.

In this sample, this clonotype turned up a few times. The V call is TRBV7-2, the J call TRBJ2-2; D is undetermined. Germline V gene sequence: CDR1 SGHTA, CDR2 FQGNSA. The CDR3 sequence is 15 residues long. The germline V and J ends were trimmed by 0 bases and 1 base, with 6 bases remaining between them. The CDR3 nucleotides are TGTGCCAGCAGCTTAGCCAGATTGAACACCGGGGAGCTGTTTTTT. This translates into CASSLARLNTGELFF.

The gene calls are TRBV4-1 and TRBJ2-2, with D perhaps TRBD1 or TRBD2 (5 bases each). The germline V gene encodes CDR1 MGHRA and CDR2 YSYEKL. The CDR3 extends over 16 amino acids. V lost 6 bases and J lost 0, with 14 bases in between. This chain's CDR3 is CASRLTGPPNTGELFF. The CDR3 DNA reads TGCGCCAGCAGATTAACGGGGCCACCGAACACCGGGGAGCTGTTTTTT.

The chain couples TRBV6-2 or TRBV6-3 to TRBJ2-1; D unresolved. Germline assignment: CDR1 MNHEY and CDR2 SVGEGT. The CDR3 is made up of 13 amino acids. V lost 2 bases and J 3 bases, leaving 5 bases between the germline ends. The CDR3 region has the DNA TGTGCCAGCAGTTACGGTTTCTACAATGAGCAGTTCTTC. Translated: CASSYGFYNEQFF.

This clonotype was counted many times. V and J are TRBV7-8 and TRBJ2-5, with 13 positions matching TRBD2. Looked up from germline, CDR1 is SGHVS and CDR2 is FQNEAQ. The CDR3 is 16 residues long. V lost 6 bases and J lost 5; bases outside the gene matches: 9. CDR3 coding DNA: TGTGCCAGCAGTTTTATACTAGCGGGAGGGACGGAGACCCAGTACTTC. The encoded protein is CASSFILAGGTETQYF.

A few counts support this clonotype. CDR3 residues: CASSRTSGRAEFF. The CDR3 DNA reads TGTGCCAGCAGCAGGACTAGCGGGAGGGCGGAGTTCTTC. V and J are TRBV27 and TRBJ2-1; 15 bases fit TRBD2. The germline V gene encodes CDR1 MNHEY and CDR2 SMNVEV (reference sequence). The V and J ends lost 6 bases and 14 bases, in that order; junction bases with no gene match: 5. CDR3 length: 13 residues.

This chain uses TRBV7-9 with TRBJ2-7; tentative D call: TRBD1 (5 bases). The germline CDR1 and CDR2 sequences are SEHNR and FQNEAQ (reference sequence). The V gene lost 5 bases and the J gene lost 3 bases, with 14 bases spanning the gap. This CDR3 is built from 14 residues. The CDR3: CASSPIPTDYEQYF. DNA for the CDR3: TGTGCCAGCAGCCCCATTCCGACAGACTACGAGCAGTACTTC.

The chain couples TRBV7-9 to TRBJ2-7, with 8 bases fitting TRBD1. V lost 5 bases, J lost 6 bases, and 12 bases stayed unmatched. This CDR3 contains 15 residues. The germline V gene encodes CDR1 SEHNR and CDR2 FQNEAQ (reference sequence). The CDR3 DNA reads TGTGCCAGCAGCCCCCTTGACAGGGGAATTGGCGAGCAGTACTTC. This gives the protein CASSPLDRGIGEQYF.

The V gene is TRBV20-1, the J gene TRBJ2-2, with D perhaps being TRBD1 or TRBD2 (5 bases each). CDR1 DFQATT and CDR2 SNEGSKA come from the germline V gene (reference sequence). The length of the CDR3 is 16 residues. Trimming took off 5 bases at V and 1 base at J, with 17 bases between the two ends. Here the CDR3 DNA reads TGCAGTGCTGGCCCCCGGGGCCGCTTGAACACCGGGGAGCTGTTTTTT. This codes for CSAGPRGRLNTGELFF.

This clonotype was seen only a few times. The chain uses TRBV6-4 and TRBJ1-2, with D hard to call. From germline, CDR1 is MRHNA and CDR2 SNTAGT. This CDR3 has 12 residues. Trimming removed 2 bases at V and 3 bases at J, with 4 bases between. CDR3 in DNA: TGTGCCAGCAGTGACAGCCACTATGGCTACACCTTC. Its translation is CASSDSHYGYTF.

This clonotype was counted a few times. V and J are TRBV15 and TRBJ2-2; a weak D match, TRBD1 (6 bases). The V gene's germline CDR1 is LNHNV and CDR2 YYDKDF (reference sequence). The length of the CDR3 is 17 residues. V dropped 2 bases and J dropped 6 bases, with 19 bases sitting between them. CDR3 nucleotides: TGTGCCACCAGCAGAACTCAGGGGTCCCTAGGTCCCGGGGAGCTGTTTTTT. This sequence encodes CATSRTQGSLGPGELFF. Drawing the rest from reference TRBV15 and TRBJ2-2, the complete variable domain is DAMVIQNPRYQVTQFGKPVTLSCSQTLNHNVMYWYQQKSSQAPKLLFHYYDKDFNNEADTPDNFQSRRPNTSFCFLDIRSPGLGDTAMYLCATSRTQGSLGPGELFFGEGSRLTVL.

A few counts support this clonotype. J is TRBJ2-3 and V is TRBV7-6, with TRBD1 matching over 10 bases. CDR3 length equals 17 residues. V gave up 4 bases and J gave up 4 bases; unmatched junction bases: 11. Looked up from germline, CDR1 is SGHVS and CDR2 is FNYEAQ. The CDR3 loop is CASSSILTGGVPDTQYF. The CDR3 bases are TGTGCCAGCAGCTCAATCTTGACAGGGGGCGTACCAGATACGCAGTATTTT. The full variable domain, with the rest looked up from reference TRBV7-6 and TRBJ2-3, is GAGVSQSPRYKVTKRGQDVALRCDPISGHVSLYWYRQALGQGPEFLTYFNYEAQQDKSGLPNDRFSAERPEGSISTLTIQRTEQRDSAMYRCASSSILTGGVPDTQYFGPGTRLTVL.

In its sample, this clonotype was seen many times. This chain links TRBV7-2 with TRBJ1-1; 8 bases align to TRBD1. This CDR3 has 16 residues. Trimming at V came to 5 bases and at J to 2 bases, leaving 10 bases not matched to a gene. The germline V gene has CDR1 SGHTA and CDR2 FQGNSA. The CDR3: CASSQYRGRSNTEAFF. Written as DNA, the CDR3 is TGTGCCAGCAGCCAGTACAGGGGGAGATCAAACACTGAAGCTTTCTTT.

This clonotype was counted only a few times. The V call is TRBV7-9, the J call TRBJ2-3; 12 bases are a match to TRBD2. Germline V gene sequence: CDR1 SEHNR, CDR2 FQNEAQ (reference sequence). The junction had 1 base not matched to a gene; V was cut back by 6 bases and J by 3 bases. The CDR3 contains 14 residues. The CDR3 DNA reads as TGTGCCAGCAGAACTAGCGGGGGGACAGATACGCAGTATTTT. Translated: CASRTSGGTDTQYF.

This clonotype appeared many times. The chain couples TRBV7-2 to TRBJ1-1, with TRBD1 as a possible D gene (5 bases). Trimming took 5 bases from V and 4 from J, leaving 20 bases between them. The CDR3 runs to 16 residues. From germline, CDR1 is SGHTA and CDR2 FQGNSA. In nucleotides, the CDR3 is TGTGCCAGCAGCGAAAGGTACGGGGCGCTGGGCACTGAAGCTTTCTTT. It encodes CASSERYGALGTEAFF.

The J gene is TRBJ1-2, the V gene TRBV2, with D perhaps TRBD1 (6 bases). Germline CDR1 is SNHLY and CDR2 is FYNNEI. The CDR3 runs 14 residues. Trimming shortened V by 7 bases and J by 4 bases, and 16 bases separated the two germline ends. CDR3 bases: TGTGCCAGCACTCCGGACAGTATGAGCTATGGCTACACCTTC. Protein product: CASTPDSMSYGYTF.